These 12 T cell receptor beta chains were sequenced from one sample in a study of blood T cells in healthy people across ages. Using a J-beta primer mix together with a sample-barcoded 5' primer, a second PCR was run for roughly 6 to 12 cycles. MiXCR, run by TCRdb on the 5' RACE reads, gives a single entry per CDR3 protein. The sample includes about 640,000 distinct CDR3 sequences, 58% of them seen just once. The sequencing input was blood. These receptors originate from a man in his fifties or sixties in good health.

The chain uses TRBV15 and TRBJ2-5; TRBD2 aligns across 11 bases. V trimming: 3 bases; J trimming: 3 bases; junction bases outside the gene matches: 3. CDR1 LNHNV and CDR2 YYDKDF come from the germline V gene (reference sequence). The CDR3 loop spans 15 amino acids. CDR3 DNA sequence: TGTGCCACCAGCAGTTTAGCGGGGGGGGAAGAGACCCAGTACTTC. Its protein product is CATSSLAGGEETQYF.

The genes are TRBV5-6 and TRBJ2-3; D is uncertain. Trimming removed 3 bases from V and 5 bases from J, with 13 bases in between. The CDR3 runs to 14 residues. Looked up from germline, CDR1 is SGHDT and CDR2 is YYEEEE. CDR3 in amino acids: CASSSLIQIDTQYF. The CDR3 DNA follows: TGTGCCAGCAGCTCGCTCATCCAGATAGATACGCAGTATTTT. The full variable domain, rest sourced from reference TRBV5-6 and TRBJ2-3, is DAGVTQSPTHLIKTRGQQVTLRCSPKSGHDTVSWYQQALGQGPQFIFQYYEEEERQRGNFPDRFSGHQFPNYSSELNVNALLLGDSALYLCASSSLIQIDTQYFGPGTRLTVL.

V usage is TRBV7-9 and J usage is TRBJ2-1; TRBD2 is a possible D gene (5 bases). Germline V CDR1 and CDR2: SEHNR, FQNEAQ (reference sequence). Trimming left V 5 bases short and J 9 bases short, with 8 bases between. The CDR3 is 11 residues long. The CDR3: CASSPTIEQFF. The CDR3 coding sequence is TGTGCCAGCAGCCCGACTATTGAGCAGTTCTTC.

V and J are TRBV29-1 and TRBJ2-5; tentative D call: TRBD2 (5 bases). Germline loops: CDR1 SQVTM, CDR2 ANQGSEA. The length of the CDR3 is 15 residues. The V and J ends lost 1 base and 1 base respectively, with 13 bases between them. The CDR3 here is CSVEGGSVAQETQYF. The CDR3 DNA reads as TGCAGCGTTGAAGGCGGTAGCGTCGCCCAAGAGACCCAGTACTTC.

This clonotype was observed a few times. Just one base apart from a much larger clone, this may be a read error. V usage is TRBV7-2 and J usage is TRBJ1-2; D unclear. Germline V gives CDR1 SGHTA, CDR2 FQGNSA. The CDR3 runs to 13 residues. The DNA for the CDR3 is TGTGCCAGCAGCTTAGACGGGAACTGTGGCTACACCTTC. Encoded protein: CASSLDGNCGYTF.

This chain uses TRBV29-1 with TRBJ2-3; perhaps D is TRBD1 or TRBD2 (5 bases each). V lost 6 bases, J lost 2 bases, and 15 bases lay in between. The CDR3 has 14 amino acids. Germline V gene data show CDR1 as SQVTM and CDR2 as ANQGSEA. CDR3 in DNA: TGCAGCGTCCACCCGGGGCAGCACACAGATACGCAGTATTTT. Translation: CSVHPGQHTDTQYF.

The V and J genes are TRBV5-6 and TRBJ2-3; D unclear. CDR3 size: 15 residues. Trimming stripped 4 bases from V and 5 bases from J, with 17 bases between. Germline-derived CDR1 and CDR2 are SGHDT and YYEEEE. The CDR3 DNA follows: TGTGCCAGCAGCGGTAGGTTTGGCCGAGGAGATACGCAGTATTTT. Translation gives CASSGRFGRGDTQYF.

V and J are TRBV4-1 and TRBJ1-3, with a possible D match to TRBD1 (5 bases). V gave up 0 bases and J gave up 2 bases, with 11 bases separating them. The V gene's germline CDR1 is MGHRA and CDR2 YSYEKL. CDR3 length equals 16 residues. CDR3 sequence: CASSQDFRGAGNTIYF. The CDR3 DNA follows: TGCGCCAGCAGCCAAGATTTCCGGGGGGCTGGAAACACCATATATTTT.

This clonotype turned up a few times. The gene calls are TRBV6-5 and TRBJ1-2; TRBD1 might be the D (5 bases). This CDR3 is built from 15 residues. V was cut by 0 bases and J by 8 bases, with 16 bases left in between. Looked up from germline, CDR1 is MNHEY and CDR2 is SVGAGI. CDR3 DNA sequence: TGTGCCAGCAGTTACTCCGGGACGTCCTCGTGGGGCTACACCTTC. Residues: CASSYSGTSSWGYTF.

This clonotype was counted only a few times. J is TRBJ2-1 and V is TRBV10-1, with 11 positions matching TRBD1. From germline, CDR1 is WNHNN and CDR2 SYGVQD (reference sequence). J lost 12 bases, V lost 0 bases, and 7 bases had no gene match. This CDR3 contains 15 residues. CDR3 sequence: CASSESRTGGERQFF. In DNA, the CDR3 is TGCGCCAGCAGTGAGTCGAGGACAGGGGGCGAGCGGCAGTTCTTC.

The chain carries TRBV7-2 and TRBJ2-1; 11 nucleotides agree with TRBD2. CDR1 and CDR2 from the germline V gene are SGHTA and FQGNSA. CDR3 length: 16 residues. V dropped 5 bases and J dropped 9; count of bases not matched to a gene: 12. As DNA, the CDR3 is TGTGCCAGCAGCCTAGGGGGACTAGCGGCGCGGGGTGAGCAGTTCTTC. Translated, it gives CASSLGGLAARGEQFF. Full variable domain (rest looked up from reference TRBV7-2 and TRBJ2-1): GAGVSQSPSNKVTEKGKDVELRCDPISGHTALYWYRQSLGQGLEFLIYFQGNSAPDKSGLPSDRFSAERTGGSVSTLTIQRTQQEDSAVYLCASSLGGLAARGEQFFGPGTRLTVL.

The J gene is TRBJ1-1, the V gene TRBV7-9; D is perhaps TRBD1 (6 bases). Germline lookup yields CDR1 SEHNR and CDR2 FQNEAQ (reference sequence). The CDR3 is 13 residues long. V shed 4 bases and J shed 5 bases, with 11 bases lying between them. The CDR3 region has the DNA TGTGCCAGCAGCTACGGTCAGGGGACTGAAGCTTTCTTT. Its translation is CASSYGQGTEAFF.